This T cell receptor beta chain was obtained from a study of T-cell memory formation after mild COVID-19. TCRdb used MiXCR to reprocess the 5' RACE reads, holding one entry per CDR3 protein. The table shows 240,000 or so distinct CDR3 sequences, with around 10% occurring only once. Germline loops: CDR1 SGHTA, CDR2 FQGNSA. V was clipped by 5 bases and J by 6 bases; unmatched bases: 4. The CDR3 is 15 amino acids. Material for sequencing was PBMCs or a T cell subset sorted from them (not recorded which). The chain joins TRBV7-2 to TRBJ2-7; 16 bases map to TRBD2. This sequence was found in a young man who had mild COVID-19 (a few samples of this study predate the infection). Cell type and time point are not known. CDR3 sequence reads: CASSTGLAGGPEQYF. The CDR3 DNA follows: TGTGCCAGCAGCACGGGACTAGCGGGGGGGCCCGAGCAGTACTTC.